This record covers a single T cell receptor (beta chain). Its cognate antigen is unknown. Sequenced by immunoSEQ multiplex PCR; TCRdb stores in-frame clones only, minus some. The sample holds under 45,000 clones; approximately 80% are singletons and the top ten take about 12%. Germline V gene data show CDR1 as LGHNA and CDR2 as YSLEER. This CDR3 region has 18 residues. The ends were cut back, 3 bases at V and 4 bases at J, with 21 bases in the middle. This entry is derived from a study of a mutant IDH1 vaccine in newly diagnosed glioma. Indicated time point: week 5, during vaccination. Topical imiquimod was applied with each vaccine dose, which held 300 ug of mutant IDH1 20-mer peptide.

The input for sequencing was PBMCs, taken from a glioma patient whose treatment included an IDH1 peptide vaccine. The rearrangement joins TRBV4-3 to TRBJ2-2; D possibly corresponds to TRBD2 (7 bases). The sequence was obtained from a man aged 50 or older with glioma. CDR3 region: CASSQLPGGGLITGELFF. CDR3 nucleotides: TGCGCCAGCAGCCAGCTCCCTGGGGGGGGGCTCATCACCGGGGAGCTGTTTTTT.